A single sample is the source of the 21 T cell receptor beta chains below, sequenced in a study of blood T cell repertoires in COVID-19. The data were produced by immunoSEQ multiplex PCR, yet TCRdb's version contains in-frame clones alone and is incomplete. In the table there are 250,000 to 350,000 clones, approximately 85% of which are singletons. Input material: PBMCs or T cells enriched from blood (not recorded which). These receptors all come from a woman in her 30s who had recovered from COVID-19.

The genes are TRBV30 and TRBJ2-7, with D perhaps TRBD1 (6 bases). The CDR3 contains 13 residues. V lost 4 bases to trimming and J lost 4 bases, with 14 bases between them. CDR1 is GTSNPN, CDR2 SVGIG, per germline (reference sequence). The CDR3 here is CAWKRGQLYEQYF. DNA of the CDR3: TGTGCCTGGAAACGAGGACAGCTATACGAGCAGTACTTC.

This clone was seen a single time. V is TRBV6-6 and J is TRBJ1-2; 8 bases align to TRBD1. CDR3 length equals 17 residues. Per germline, CDR1 MNHNY and CDR2 SVGAGI (reference sequence). J lost 2 bases, V lost 5 bases, and 13 bases had no gene match. CDR3: CASSQPRQGAVNYGYTF. Written as DNA, the CDR3 is TGTGCCAGCAGTCAACCCCGGCAGGGGGCTGTCAACTATGGCTACACCTTC.

J is TRBJ2-7 and V is TRBV7-9; 8 nucleotides line up with TRBD1. CDR1 is SEHNR and CDR2 is FQNEAQ in the germline V gene (reference sequence). This CDR3 has 14 amino acids. Losses at the gene ends were 5 bases for V and 2 bases for J; bases not matched to a gene: 5. CDR3 amino acids: CASSPGTGPYEQYF. As DNA, the CDR3 is TGTGCCAGCAGCCCCGGGACAGGACCCTACGAGCAGTACTTC.

This clone was counted between two and nine times. The chain combines TRBV10-3 with TRBJ2-7, with 12 bases aligning to TRBD2. The V gene end was trimmed by 6 bases and the J gene end by 6 bases; junction bases not matched to a gene: 6. Per the germline V gene, CDR1 is ENHRY and CDR2 is SYGVKD. This CDR3 spans 14 amino acids. CDR3 coding DNA: TGTGCCATCAGACCTAGCGGGGGGGCGGGCGAGCAGTACTTC. Its protein is CAIRPSGGAGEQYF.

V usage is TRBV5-4 and J usage is TRBJ2-2, with 7 bases that match TRBD2. The CDR3 length is 16 residues. V trimming: 6 bases; J trimming: 0 bases; junction bases outside the gene matches: 8. Germline V lookup: CDR1 SGHNT, CDR2 YYREEE (reference sequence). The CDR3 DNA follows: TGTGCCAGCAACTCAGCGGGACTATCGAACACCGGGGAGCTGTTTTTT. Residues: CASNSAGLSNTGELFF.

This chain uses TRBV6-5 with TRBJ1-6; D possibly corresponds to TRBD1 (6 bases). The CDR3 runs to 15 residues. V lost 5 bases and J 6 bases, leaving 14 bases between the germline ends. The germline V gene has CDR1 MNHEY and CDR2 SVGAGI. CDR3 in amino acids: CASSLRGQINSPLHF. CDR3 nucleotides: TGTGCCAGCAGTCTCCGGGGACAAATTAATTCACCCCTCCACTTT.

This CDR3 reads CASSKTGGNSPLHF. The CDR3 DNA follows: TGTGCCAGCAGCAAGACCGGGGGGAACTCACCCCTCCACTTT. The J gene is TRBJ1-6, the V gene TRBV11-2, with a weak D call TRBD1 (5 bases). Trimming left V 5 bases short and J 10 bases short, with 15 bases between. Germline loops: CDR1 SGHAT, CDR2 FQNNGV. The CDR3 has 14 residues. The whole variable domain, remainder taken from reference TRBV11-2 and TRBJ1-6, is EAGVAQSPRYKIIEKRQSVAFWCNPISGHATLYWYQQILGQGPKLLIQFQNNGVVDDSQLPKDRFSAERLKGVDSTLKIQPAKLEDSAVYLCASSKTGGNSPLHFGNGTRLTVT.

The rearrangement uses TRBV28 and TRBJ1-3; 8 positions match TRBD1. After removal of 8 bases from V and 3 bases from J, the junction contained 18 bases not matched to a gene. This CDR3 region has 18 residues. The V gene's germline CDR1 is MDHEN and CDR2 SYDVKM. The CDR3 DNA is TGTGCCAGCTGCCCCGCCGGGACAGGACCGTATTTTGGAAACACCATATATTTT. Its translation is CASCPAGTGPYFGNTIYF.

This clone was picked up one time. The rearrangement links TRBV29-1 to TRBJ2-7, with TRBD2 as a possible D gene (6 bases). Trimming removed 7 bases from V and 4 bases from J, with 17 bases in between. Germline assignment: CDR1 SQVTM and CDR2 ANQGSEA. The CDR3 runs 13 residues. The chain's CDR3 is CSALGWGGYEQYF. The CDR3 nucleotides are TGCAGCGCCCTCGGGTGGGGAGGTTACGAGCAGTACTTC.

CDR3 region: CASRPDLIPGAPLHF. As DNA, the CDR3 is TGTGCCAGCAGACCCGACCTAATCCCGGGGGCACCCCTCCACTTT. The rearrangement links TRBV6-5 to TRBJ1-6, with D possibly TRBD1 on 5 matching bases. CDR1 and CDR2 from the germline V gene are MNHEY and SVGAGI. Trimming took off 6 bases at V and 11 bases at J, with 20 bases between the two ends. This CDR3 is built from 15 residues.

This rearrangement joins TRBV5-1 to TRBJ2-3; possibly TRBD1 for D (10 bases). Per the germline V gene, CDR1 is SGHRS and CDR2 is YFSETQ. This CDR3 is 21 amino acids long. V was cut by 3 bases and J by 4 bases, with 33 bases left in between. DNA for the CDR3: TGCGCCAGCAGCTGGTACCGTGGGACAGGGGACCGCGGGGGGGCCTCAGATACGCAGTATTTT. Translation gives CASSWYRGTGDRGGASDTQYF.

J is TRBJ1-2 and V is TRBV2; unclear D gene. Germline V gene lookup returns CDR1 SNHLY and CDR2 FYNNEI. V was trimmed by 8 bases and J by 8 bases, leaving 15 bases between them. CDR3 size: 12 residues. The CDR3 DNA reads as TGTGCCAGCGGATTCTTGGGAGGCGGCTACACCTTC. Translating gives CASGFLGGGYTF.

The chain employs TRBV11-2 and TRBJ2-4; 7 bases are a match to TRBD1. The V gene end was trimmed by 5 bases and the J gene end by 4 bases; junction bases not matched to a gene: 5. This CDR3 comprises 14 residues. Germline values: CDR1 SGHAT, CDR2 FQNNGV. The CDR3 bases are TGTGCCAGCAGCCTACAGGGGCTGAAAAACATTCAGTACTTC. Its translation: CASSLQGLKNIQYF.

The chain links TRBV10-2 to TRBJ1-6, with D possibly TRBD1 on 5 matching bases. The CDR3 covers 13 residues. Deletions cut 3 bases from V and 8 bases from J, with 8 bases between. Germline V gene sequence: CDR1 WSHSY, CDR2 SAAADI. CDR3 loop: CASSDRVDSPLHF. Written as DNA, the CDR3 is TGCGCCAGCAGTGACAGGGTTGATTCACCCCTCCACTTT.

V is TRBV6-5 and J is TRBJ1-5, with a weak D call TRBD1 (5 bases). Germline V gene lookup returns CDR1 MNHEY and CDR2 SVGAGI. The V end was cut by 6 bases, the J end by 2 bases, with 11 bases between. This CDR3 has 14 residues. CDR3 nucleotides: TGTGCCAGCAGCCCCGACAGAGGCAATCAGCCCCAGCATTTT. Protein: CASSPDRGNQPQHF.

V and J are TRBV6-5 and TRBJ1-1, with TRBD1 identical over 8 bases. CDR1 is MNHEY and CDR2 is SVGAGI in the germline V gene. V lost 5 bases, J lost 11 bases, and 7 bases stayed unmatched. The CDR3 is 12 amino acids. CDR3 loop: CASSTDRGAAFF. The DNA of the CDR3 is TGTGCCAGCAGTACAGACAGGGGAGCGGCTTTCTTT.

The rearrangement joins TRBV14 to TRBJ1-2; possible D gene TRBD1, 6 bases. The length of the CDR3 is 13 residues. The germline gives CDR1 SGHDN, CDR2 FVKESK. The ends were cut back, 5 bases at V and 5 bases at J, with 12 bases in the middle. Here the CDR3 reads CASSTGNSYGYTF. CDR3 coding DNA: TGTGCCAGCAGCACAGGGAATAGTTATGGCTACACCTTC.

The rearrangement joins TRBV29-1 to TRBJ1-1; D unclear. CDR3 length: 13 amino acids. Germline V gene data show CDR1 as SQVTM and CDR2 as ANQGSEA. Trimming stripped 4 bases from V and 0 bases from J, with 9 bases between. The CDR3, as DNA: TGCAGCGTTGTTCGCAGTTTGAACACTGAAGCTTTCTTT. This gives the protein CSVVRSLNTEAFF. The whole variable domain, filled in from reference TRBV29-1 and TRBJ1-1, reads SAVISQKPSRDICQRGTSLTIQCQVDSQVTMMFWYRQQPGQSLTLIATANQGSEATYESGFVIDKFPISRPNLTFSTLTVSNMSPEDSSIYLCSVVRSLNTEAFFGQGTRLTVV.

The chain employs TRBV15 and TRBJ2-7; D perhaps matches TRBD1 (5 bases). The CDR3 sequence is 15 residues long. Germline CDR1 and CDR2: LNHNV and YYDKDF (reference sequence). V lost 2 bases, J lost 5 bases, and 16 bases lay in between. The CDR3 DNA is TGTGCCACCAGCAGATACAGGCGAGCCGAAAACGAGCAGTACTTC. Protein: CATSRYRRAENEQYF.

The table lists this clone with a few counts. The rearrangement uses TRBV7-8 and TRBJ1-2; D possibly corresponds to TRBD1 (6 bases). This CDR3 region has 14 residues. Germline-derived CDR1 and CDR2 are SGHVS and FQNEAQ. With 1 base removed from V and 8 bases from J, the gap between germline ends came to 14 bases. The CDR3 coding sequence is TGTGCCAGCAGCTTAGGACAGACAGGATGGGGCTACACCTTC. It is translated as CASSLGQTGWGYTF.

The chain has TRBV3-1 (or the pseudogene TRBV3-2) and TRBJ2-2, with 8 bases matching TRBD1. The CDR3 is 21 amino acids. Per germline, CDR1 LGHDT and CDR2 YNNKEL (reference sequence). The ends lost 4 bases at V and 7 bases at J; junction bases unmatched: 26. CDR3: CASSPHPWDRSWSVRNGELFF. The CDR3 DNA sequence: TGTGCCAGCAGCCCTCATCCTTGGGACAGGTCCTGGTCGGTGAGGAACGGGGAGCTGTTTTTT.